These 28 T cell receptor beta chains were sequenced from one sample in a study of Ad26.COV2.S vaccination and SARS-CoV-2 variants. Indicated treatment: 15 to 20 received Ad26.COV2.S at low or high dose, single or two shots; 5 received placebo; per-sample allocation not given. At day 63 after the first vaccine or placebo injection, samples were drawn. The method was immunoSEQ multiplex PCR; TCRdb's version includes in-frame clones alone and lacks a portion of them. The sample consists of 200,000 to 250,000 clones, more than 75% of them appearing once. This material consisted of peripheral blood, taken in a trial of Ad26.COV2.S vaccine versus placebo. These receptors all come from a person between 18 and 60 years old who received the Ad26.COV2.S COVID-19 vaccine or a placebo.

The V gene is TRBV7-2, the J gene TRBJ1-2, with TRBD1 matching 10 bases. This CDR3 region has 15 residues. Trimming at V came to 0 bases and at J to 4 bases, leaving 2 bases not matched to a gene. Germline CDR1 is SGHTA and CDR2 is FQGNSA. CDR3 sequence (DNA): TGTGCCAGCAGCTTAGCGGGGACAGGGGTCTATGGCTACACCTTC. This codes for CASSLAGTGVYGYTF.

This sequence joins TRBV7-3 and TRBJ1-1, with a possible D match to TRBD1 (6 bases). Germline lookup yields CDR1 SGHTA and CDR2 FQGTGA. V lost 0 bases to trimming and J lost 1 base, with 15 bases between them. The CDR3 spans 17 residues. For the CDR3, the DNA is TGTGCCAGCAGCTTAACCTCGGGGGCCCCGGGGAACACTGAAGCTTTCTTT. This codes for CASSLTSGAPGNTEAFF.

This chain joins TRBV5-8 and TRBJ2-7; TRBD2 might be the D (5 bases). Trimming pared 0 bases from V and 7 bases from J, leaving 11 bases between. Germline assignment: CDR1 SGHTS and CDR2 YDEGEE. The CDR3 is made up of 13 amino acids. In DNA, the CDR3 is TGTGCCAGCAGCTTGGATAGGCGCGGGGAGCAGTACTTC. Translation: CASSLDRRGEQYF.

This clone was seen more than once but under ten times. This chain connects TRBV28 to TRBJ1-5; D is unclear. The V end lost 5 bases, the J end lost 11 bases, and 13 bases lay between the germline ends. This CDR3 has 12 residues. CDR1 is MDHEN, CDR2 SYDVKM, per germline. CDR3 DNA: TGTGCCAGCAGTCGTGCTAAAGAGGCCCAGCATTTT. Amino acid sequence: CASSRAKEAQHF.

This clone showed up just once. The CDR3 here is CASSEGGSAKNIQYF. DNA for the CDR3: TGTGCCAGCAGTGAGGGGGGCTCAGCCAAAAACATTCAGTACTTC. The chain joins TRBV7-2 to TRBJ2-4; D possibly matches TRBD1 or TRBD2 (6 bases each). Germline lookup yields CDR1 SGHTA and CDR2 FQGNSA. This CDR3 region has 15 residues. The germline V and J ends were trimmed by 6 bases and 0 bases, with 12 bases remaining between them.

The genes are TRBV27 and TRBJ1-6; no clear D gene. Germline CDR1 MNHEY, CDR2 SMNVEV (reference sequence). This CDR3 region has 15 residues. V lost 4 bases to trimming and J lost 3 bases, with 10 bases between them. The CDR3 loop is CASSYLPVYNSPLHF. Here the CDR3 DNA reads TGTGCCAGCAGTTACTTGCCGGTCTATAATTCACCCCTCCACTTT.

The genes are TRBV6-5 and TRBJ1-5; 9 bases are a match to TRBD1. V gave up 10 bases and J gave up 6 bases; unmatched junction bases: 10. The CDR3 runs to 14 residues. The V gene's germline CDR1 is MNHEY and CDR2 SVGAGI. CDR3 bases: TGTGCCACCGATGGGACAGGGAAGGGTCAGCCCCAGCATTTT. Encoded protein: CATDGTGKGQPQHF.

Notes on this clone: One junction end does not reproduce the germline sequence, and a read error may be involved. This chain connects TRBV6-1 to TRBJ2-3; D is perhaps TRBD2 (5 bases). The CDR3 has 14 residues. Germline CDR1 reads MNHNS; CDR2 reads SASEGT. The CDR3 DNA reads TGTGCCAGCCGTGAGGGTGTGGGTCCAGATACGCAGTATTTT. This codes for CASREGVGPDTQYF.

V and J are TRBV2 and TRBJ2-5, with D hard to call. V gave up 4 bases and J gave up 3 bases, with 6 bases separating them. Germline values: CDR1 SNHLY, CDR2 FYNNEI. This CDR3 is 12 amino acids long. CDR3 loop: CASSGIEETQYF. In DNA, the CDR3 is TGTGCCAGCAGTGGAATAGAAGAGACCCAGTACTTC.

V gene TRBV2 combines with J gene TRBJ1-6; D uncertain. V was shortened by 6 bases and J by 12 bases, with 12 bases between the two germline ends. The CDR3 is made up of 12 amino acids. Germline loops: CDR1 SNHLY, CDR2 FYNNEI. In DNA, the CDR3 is TGTGCCAGCAGGCCTGCTGGCCTACCCCTCCACTTT. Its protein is CASRPAGLPLHF.

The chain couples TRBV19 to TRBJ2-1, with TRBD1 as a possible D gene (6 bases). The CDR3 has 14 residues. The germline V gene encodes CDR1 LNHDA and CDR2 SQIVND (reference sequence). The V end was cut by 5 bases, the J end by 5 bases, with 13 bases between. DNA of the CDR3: TGTGCCAGTAGTTGGGGACAAAGCAACAATGAGCAGTTCTTC. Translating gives CASSWGQSNNEQFF.

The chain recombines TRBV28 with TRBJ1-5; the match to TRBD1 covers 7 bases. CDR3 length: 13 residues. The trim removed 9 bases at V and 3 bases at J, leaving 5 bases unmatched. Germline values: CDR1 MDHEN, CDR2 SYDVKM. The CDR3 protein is CASSDRPNQPQHF. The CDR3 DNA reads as TGTGCCAGTTCGGACAGGCCCAATCAGCCCCAGCATTTT.

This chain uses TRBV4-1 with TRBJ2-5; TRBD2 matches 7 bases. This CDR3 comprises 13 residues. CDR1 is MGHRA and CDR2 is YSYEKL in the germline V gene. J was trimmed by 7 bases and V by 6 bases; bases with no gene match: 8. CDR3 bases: TGCGCCAGCAGTTTGCGGGAGAGGGGGACCCAGTACTTC. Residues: CASSLRERGTQYF.

For the CDR3, the DNA is TGTGCCAGCAGTTCCCGAACTAGCGATGAGCAGTTCTTC. Translation gives CASSSRTSDEQFF. The J gene is TRBJ2-1, the V gene TRBV28, with TRBD2 matching 7 bases. This CDR3 comprises 13 residues. Trimming took 4 bases from V and 8 from J; bases not matched to a gene: 5. CDR1 is MDHEN and CDR2 is SYDVKM in the germline V gene.

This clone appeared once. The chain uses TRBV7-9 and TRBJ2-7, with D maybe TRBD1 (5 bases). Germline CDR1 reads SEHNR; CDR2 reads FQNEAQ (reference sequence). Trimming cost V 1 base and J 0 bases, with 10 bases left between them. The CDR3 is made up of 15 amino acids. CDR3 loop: CASSLDQGTSYEQYF. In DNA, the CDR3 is TGTGCCAGCAGCTTAGACCAGGGAACCTCCTACGAGCAGTACTTC.

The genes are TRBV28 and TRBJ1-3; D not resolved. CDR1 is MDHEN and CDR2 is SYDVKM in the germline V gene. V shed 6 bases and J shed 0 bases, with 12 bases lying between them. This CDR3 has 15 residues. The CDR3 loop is CASRTTPSSGNTIYF. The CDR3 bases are TGTGCCAGCAGAACCACACCAAGCTCTGGAAACACCATATATTTT.

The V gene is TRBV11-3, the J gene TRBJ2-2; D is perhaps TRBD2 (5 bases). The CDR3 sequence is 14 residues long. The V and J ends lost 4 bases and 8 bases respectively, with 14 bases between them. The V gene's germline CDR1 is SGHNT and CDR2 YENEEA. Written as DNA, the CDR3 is TGTGCCAGCAGCTCCACCGGTCGAGGGGGGGAGCTGTTTTTT. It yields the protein CASSSTGRGGELFF.

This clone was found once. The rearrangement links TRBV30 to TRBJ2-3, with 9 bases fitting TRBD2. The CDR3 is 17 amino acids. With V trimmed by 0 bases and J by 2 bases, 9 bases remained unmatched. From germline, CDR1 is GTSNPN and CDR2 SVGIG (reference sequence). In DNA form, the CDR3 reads TGTGCCTGGAGTGTACTTGCGGGAGGGCCTGTCACAGATACGCAGTATTTT. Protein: CAWSVLAGGPVTDTQYF.

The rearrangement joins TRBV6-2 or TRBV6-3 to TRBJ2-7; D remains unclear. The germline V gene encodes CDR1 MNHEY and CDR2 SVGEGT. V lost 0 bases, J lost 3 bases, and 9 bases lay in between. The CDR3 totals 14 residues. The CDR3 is CASSYSQTLYEQYF. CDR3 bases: TGTGCCAGCAGTTACTCACAGACCCTCTACGAGCAGTACTTC.

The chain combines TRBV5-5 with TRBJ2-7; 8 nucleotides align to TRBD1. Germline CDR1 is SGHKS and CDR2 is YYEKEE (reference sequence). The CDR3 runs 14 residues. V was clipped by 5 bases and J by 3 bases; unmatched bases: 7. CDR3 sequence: CASRNDRGSYEQYF. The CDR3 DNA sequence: TGTGCCAGCAGAAATGACAGGGGAAGCTACGAGCAGTACTTC.

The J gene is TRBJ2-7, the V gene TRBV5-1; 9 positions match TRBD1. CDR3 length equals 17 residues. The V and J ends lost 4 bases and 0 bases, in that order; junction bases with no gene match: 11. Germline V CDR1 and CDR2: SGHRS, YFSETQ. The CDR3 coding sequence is TGCGCCAGCAGCCCTCGCCTTGGACAGGGGAGCTCCTACGAGCAGTACTTC. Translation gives CASSPRLGQGSSYEQYF.

The CDR3 loop reads CASSLTSGGTGELFF. DNA for the CDR3: TGTGCCAGCAGCCTCACTAGCGGGGGGACCGGGGAGCTGTTTTTT. This chain joins TRBV6-6 and TRBJ2-2; 12 nucleotides align to TRBD2. Germline V gene lookup returns CDR1 MNHNY and CDR2 SVGAGI (reference sequence). The CDR3 loop spans 15 amino acids. With V trimmed by 6 bases and J by 5 bases, 4 bases remained unmatched.

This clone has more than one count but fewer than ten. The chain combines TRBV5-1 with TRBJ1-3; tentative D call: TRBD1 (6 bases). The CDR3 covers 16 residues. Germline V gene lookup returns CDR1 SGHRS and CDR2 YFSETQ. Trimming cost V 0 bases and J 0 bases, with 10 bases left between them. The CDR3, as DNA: TGCGCCAGCAGCTTGGAGCAGGGGAGCTCTGGAAACACCATATATTTT. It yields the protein CASSLEQGSSGNTIYF.

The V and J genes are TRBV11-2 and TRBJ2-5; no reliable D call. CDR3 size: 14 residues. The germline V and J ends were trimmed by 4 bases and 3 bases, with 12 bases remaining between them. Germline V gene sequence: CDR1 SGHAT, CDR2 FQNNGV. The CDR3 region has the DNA TGTGCCAGCAGCTCCCTCCACCACAAAGAGACCCAGTACTTC. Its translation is CASSSLHHKETQYF. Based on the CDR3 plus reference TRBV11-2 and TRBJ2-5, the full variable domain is EAGVAQSPRYKIIEKRQSVAFWCNPISGHATLYWYQQILGQGPKLLIQFQNNGVVDDSQLPKDRFSAERLKGVDSTLKIQPAKLEDSAVYLCASSSLHHKETQYFGPGTRLLVL.

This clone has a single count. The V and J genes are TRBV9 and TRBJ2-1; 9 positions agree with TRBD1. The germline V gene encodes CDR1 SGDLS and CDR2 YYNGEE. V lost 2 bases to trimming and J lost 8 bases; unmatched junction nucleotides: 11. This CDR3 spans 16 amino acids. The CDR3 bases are TGTGCCAGCAGCGTGCGTCGGGGACAGGGCGGGGATGAGCAGTTCTTC. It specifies CASSVRRGQGGDEQFF.

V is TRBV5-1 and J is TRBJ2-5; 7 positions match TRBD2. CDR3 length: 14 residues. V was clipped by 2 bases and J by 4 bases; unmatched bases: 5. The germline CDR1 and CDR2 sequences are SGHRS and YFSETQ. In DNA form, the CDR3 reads TGCGCCAGCAGCTTCGTTGGCGGGGGAGAGACCCAGTACTTC. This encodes CASSFVGGGETQYF.

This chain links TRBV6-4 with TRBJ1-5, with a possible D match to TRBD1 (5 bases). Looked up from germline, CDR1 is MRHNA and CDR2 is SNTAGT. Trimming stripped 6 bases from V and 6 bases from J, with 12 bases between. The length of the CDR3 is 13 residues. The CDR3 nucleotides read TGTGCCAGCAGCCCCGCGGGGGGTCAGCCCCAGCATTTT. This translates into CASSPAGGQPQHF.

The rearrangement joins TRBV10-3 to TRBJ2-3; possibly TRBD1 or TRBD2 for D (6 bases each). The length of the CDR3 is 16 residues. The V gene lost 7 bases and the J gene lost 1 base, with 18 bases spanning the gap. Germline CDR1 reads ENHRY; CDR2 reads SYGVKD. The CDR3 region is CAITPGRGLGTDTQYF. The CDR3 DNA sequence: TGTGCCATCACCCCAGGACGGGGGCTGGGCACAGATACGCAGTATTTT.